The 15 T cell receptor beta chains in this list originate from one sample, sequenced in a study of CD8+CD57+ T cells in acquired aplastic anemia. Genomic DNA, the template, was used for profiling of the TCR beta VDJ and CDR3. TCRdb re-called the reads through MiXCR, storing one row per CDR3 protein. The sample records some 150,000 distinct CDR3 sequences, 35% to 50% being singletons. The specimen was sorted CD4+, CD8+, or CD8+CD57+ T cells (not recorded which) from PBMCs. The receptors shown here come from a human donor in good health, serving as a control.

This clonotype came up many times. This chain joins TRBV5-1 and TRBJ2-3; TRBD1 matches at 10 bases. Looked up from germline, CDR1 is SGHRS and CDR2 is YFSETQ. The V and J ends lost 4 bases and 2 bases, in that order; junction bases with no gene match: 4. The CDR3 sequence is 15 residues long. The DNA of the CDR3 is TGCGCCAGCAGCCCCGGGACAGGGGACACAGATACGCAGTATTTT. Translation: CASSPGTGDTDTQYF. The complete variable domain, with remaining parts taken from reference TRBV5-1 and TRBJ2-3, reads KAGVTQTPRYLIKTRGQQVTLSCSPISGHRSVSWYQQTPGQGLQFLFEYFSETQRNKGNFPGRFSGRQFSNSRSEMNVSTLELGDSALYLCASSPGTGDTDTQYFGPGTRLTVL.

This clonotype was seen repeatedly, ten times or more. This chain uses TRBV2 with TRBJ1-2; possible D gene TRBD1, 5 bases. Germline V gives CDR1 SNHLY, CDR2 FYNNEI. Trimming removed 11 bases from V and 7 bases from J, with 20 bases in between. This CDR3 has 13 residues. DNA of the CDR3: TGTGCCGTACCCAGGATGGGGCTAGGTGGCTACACCTTC. Translating gives CAVPRMGLGGYTF.

This clonotype was counted many times. This rearrangement joins TRBV5-1 to TRBJ2-3; 10 bases are a match to TRBD1. Germline V CDR1 and CDR2: SGHRS, YFSETQ. V shed 3 bases, J shed 3 bases, and the junction held 7 bases outside the gene matches. The CDR3 consists of 16 residues. The CDR3 here is CASSYDRGQMTDTQYF. CDR3 coding DNA: TGCGCCAGCAGCTACGACAGGGGGCAAATGACAGATACGCAGTATTTT.

There are a few counts of this clonotype. The chain carries TRBV12-3 or TRBV12-4 and TRBJ1-5, with TRBD1 matching over 10 bases. J gave up 3 bases and V 4 bases, and 21 bases lay outside the gene matches. The CDR3 is made up of 21 amino acids. The CDR3: CASSSLISWRGQGKDNQPQHF. DNA for the CDR3: TGTGCCAGCAGTTCTCTTATTTCTTGGAGGGGACAGGGGAAAGACAATCAGCCCCAGCATTTT.

The CDR3 loop reads CASGQGVLSSGNTIYF. The CDR3 DNA reads TGCGCCAGCGGACAGGGAGTACTAAGCTCTGGAAACACCATATATTTT. J is TRBJ1-3 and V is TRBV10-2; 8 bases map to TRBD1. Losses at the gene ends were 8 bases for V and 0 bases for J; bases not matched to a gene: 9. The CDR3 has 16 residues. The germline V gene encodes CDR1 WSHSY and CDR2 SAAADI.

This clonotype was recorded at least ten times. The chain employs TRBV19 and TRBJ2-1; TRBD1 matches 7 bases. The CDR3 is 12 residues long. Losses at the gene ends were 8 bases for V and 9 bases for J; bases not matched to a gene: 7. Germline CDR1 LNHDA, CDR2 SQIVND (reference sequence). The CDR3 reads CASGLYRGEQFF. The CDR3 DNA follows: TGTGCCAGTGGTCTATACAGGGGTGAGCAGTTCTTC.

V and J are TRBV25-1 and TRBJ2-7; D may be TRBD1 (6 bases). CDR1 is MGHDK and CDR2 is SYGVNS in the germline V gene. V lost 5 bases and J 6 bases, leaving 20 bases between the germline ends. This CDR3 has 15 amino acids. The CDR3, as DNA: TGTGCCAGCAGTAATACCGGGACATGGACCGGCGAGCAGTACTTC. It specifies CASSNTGTWTGEQYF.

The chain uses TRBV10-3 and TRBJ2-1; D uncertain. The CDR3 covers 15 residues. The germline V gene has CDR1 ENHRY and CDR2 SYGVKD. The V and J ends lost 6 bases and 1 base respectively, with 13 bases between them. This CDR3 is CAIRETDTSYNEQFF. The DNA of the CDR3 is TGTGCCATCAGGGAGACCGACACGTCCTACAATGAGCAGTTCTTC.

The rearrangement uses TRBV7-9 and TRBJ1-2; no clear D. The CDR3 is 12 residues long. V was trimmed by 5 bases and J by 8 bases, leaving 12 bases between them. Germline-derived CDR1 and CDR2 are SEHNR and FQNEAQ (reference sequence). CDR3 loop: CASSANPWGYTF. The CDR3 DNA follows: TGTGCCAGCAGCGCAAACCCCTGGGGCTACACCTTC.

Turning to this clonotype: A read error may explain this, as a much larger clone is one base away. The rearrangement links TRBV11-3 to TRBJ1-2, with D maybe TRBD1 (5 bases). Germline V gene sequence: CDR1 SGHNT, CDR2 YENEEA. This CDR3 contains 13 residues. The CDR3 region is CANSLGTVSGYTF. In nucleotides, the CDR3 is TGTGCCAACAGCTTAGGGACCGTTAGTGGCTACACCTTC.

This clonotype was seen a handful of times. The chain combines TRBV6-1 with TRBJ2-3; tentative D call: TRBD2 (7 bases). The V end lost 6 bases, the J end lost 2 bases, and 15 bases lay between the germline ends. Germline V gives CDR1 MNHNS, CDR2 SASEGT. The CDR3 has 15 residues. CDR3 sequence reads: CASRGGGGVTDTQYF. The CDR3 DNA reads as TGTGCCAGCAGGGGAGGGGGGGGAGTCACAGATACGCAGTATTTT.

This clonotype appeared many times. Written as DNA, the CDR3 is TGCAGTGCTAGACAGGGGTACACCTTC. It yields the protein CSARQGYTF. The chain recombines TRBV20-1 with TRBJ1-2; tentatively, D is TRBD1 (6 bases). Germline V gene lookup returns CDR1 DFQATT and CDR2 SNEGSKA (reference sequence). Trimming removed 2 bases from V and 11 bases from J, with 6 bases in between. The CDR3 has 9 residues.

Ten or more counts support this clonotype. The chain recombines TRBV14 with TRBJ2-1; D is undetermined. Trimming took off 4 bases at V and 8 bases at J, with 27 bases between the two ends. This CDR3 is built from 18 residues. From germline, CDR1 is SGHDN and CDR2 FVKESK. Here the CDR3 DNA reads TGTGCCAGCAGCCGATTTACCATCCTGGATCCGTTAATCGATGAGCAGTTCTTC. It codes for CASSRFTILDPLIDEQFF.

Many counts were recorded for this clonotype. The chain couples TRBV6-1 to TRBJ1-1; a possible D gene is TRBD1 (6 bases). The CDR3 consists of 12 residues. Deletions cut 6 bases from V and 5 bases from J, with 10 bases between. Germline V CDR1 and CDR2: MNHNS, SASEGT. CDR3 protein: CASSPTGTEAFF. The CDR3 region has the DNA TGTGCCAGCAGCCCTACAGGGACTGAAGCTTTCTTT.

The chain combines TRBV11-2 with TRBJ2-7; D may correspond to TRBD1 or TRBD2 (5 bases each). The CDR3 is made up of 14 amino acids. The ends were cut back, 0 bases at V and 2 bases at J, with 8 bases in the middle. Per germline, CDR1 SGHAT and CDR2 FQNNGV. CDR3 protein: CASSLDLGAYEQYF. The CDR3 DNA is TGTGCCAGCAGCTTAGATCTGGGGGCCTACGAGCAGTACTTC.